The 5 T cell receptor beta chains below were found in one sample sequenced in a study of PD-L1 blockade in urothelial cancer. The time point here: peripheral blood 6 weeks after treatment start. The assay was immunoSEQ multiplex PCR, and TCRdb's table has in-frame clones only and misses some. This table has 40,000 to 60,000 clones, roughly 80% appearing once. The material sequenced was PBMCs, taken around atezolizumab (anti-PD-L1) treatment. Receptors were obtained from a man in his sixties or seventies with urothelial cancer.

This rearrangement joins TRBV5-8 to TRBJ2-1; 8 bases map to TRBD1. After removal of 4 bases from V and 5 bases from J, the junction contained 11 bases not matched to a gene. Germline values: CDR1 SGHTS, CDR2 YDEGEE. The CDR3 covers 16 residues. This chain's CDR3 is CASSQRTGGPHNEQFF. The DNA for the CDR3 is TGTGCCAGCAGCCAGCGAACAGGGGGACCCCACAATGAGCAGTTCTTC.

The chain combines TRBV28 with TRBJ1-1; D is perhaps TRBD1 (5 bases). From germline, CDR1 is MDHEN and CDR2 SYDVKM. The CDR3 runs to 17 residues. V was pared by 2 bases and J by 2 bases, with 18 bases between. CDR3 region: CASSLTRRQPLNTEAFF. CDR3 bases: TGTGCCAGCAGTTTAACCCGGAGACAGCCACTAAACACTGAAGCTTTCTTT.

This sequence joins TRBV6-1 and TRBJ2-7; D is perhaps TRBD1 (5 bases). This CDR3 has 14 residues. In germline, CDR1 is MNHNS, CDR2 SASEGT. The V end was cut by 2 bases, the J end by 3 bases, with 11 bases between. CDR3 region: CASSEISGYYEQYF. CDR3 DNA: TGTGCCAGCAGTGAAATTTCAGGGTACTACGAGCAGTACTTC.

V gene TRBV4-1 combines with J gene TRBJ2-7; the match to TRBD2 covers 9 bases. Germline CDR1 reads MGHRA; CDR2 reads YSYEKL. With 1 base clipped from V and 5 bases from J, the junction kept 0 bases outside the gene matches. CDR3 length: 13 amino acids. The CDR3 DNA reads TGCGCCAGCAGCCAAGGACTAGCGGACGAGCAGTACTTC. This codes for CASSQGLADEQYF.

This clone has only one observation. The chain employs TRBV11-1 and TRBJ1-1; a weak D match, TRBD1 (6 bases). The V end lost 10 bases, the J end lost 0 bases, and 12 bases lay between the germline ends. The CDR3 totals 13 residues. CDR1 SGHAT and CDR2 FQDESV come from the germline V gene (reference sequence). Here the CDR3 reads CATTQGLNTEAFF. In nucleotides, the CDR3 is TGTGCCACGACACAGGGATTGAACACTGAAGCTTTCTTT.